Below, 10 T cell receptor beta chains from the same sample are listed, as sequenced in a study of blood T cell repertoires in COVID-19. Some clones are missing from TCRdb's copy, which holds only in-frame ones; the method was immunoSEQ multiplex PCR. The table has about 170,000 clones, 85% to 95% seen once. The sequenced sample was peripheral blood. The receptors come from a woman in her 50s with acute or convalescent COVID-19.

The chain combines TRBV27 with TRBJ2-2; weak D call: TRBD1 (6 bases). This CDR3 comprises 16 residues. Trimming stripped 0 bases from V and 2 bases from J, with 10 bases between. Germline CDR1 MNHEY, CDR2 SMNVEV (reference sequence). The DNA of the CDR3 is TGTGCCAGCAGTTTATCGCAGGGGCTTAACACCGGGGAGCTGTTTTTT. The encoded protein is CASSLSQGLNTGELFF.

The chain combines TRBV5-1 with TRBJ1-1, with 7 positions matching TRBD1. There are 15 residues in the CDR3. The J segment lost 4 bases and the V segment lost 4 bases, leaving 10 bases of the junction unmatched. The germline CDR1 and CDR2 sequences are SGHRS and YFSETQ. The CDR3 protein is CASSQRTGPGTEAFF. The CDR3, as DNA: TGCGCCAGCAGCCAGAGGACAGGCCCGGGCACTGAAGCTTTCTTT.

The genes are TRBV28 and TRBJ2-2; a possible D gene is TRBD1 (6 bases). V was pared by 3 bases and J by 7 bases, with 15 bases between. This CDR3 comprises 15 residues. CDR1 MDHEN and CDR2 SYDVKM come from the germline V gene. CDR3 DNA: TGTGCCAGCAGTTTCAACGGACAGCCGGGCGGGGAGCTGTTTTTT. This sequence encodes CASSFNGQPGGELFF.

The chain has TRBV28 and TRBJ2-1, with a weak D call TRBD1 (6 bases). There are 15 residues in the CDR3. The ends were cut back, 3 bases at V and 6 bases at J, with 15 bases in the middle. Looked up from germline, CDR1 is MDHEN and CDR2 is SYDVKM. CDR3 coding DNA: TGTGCCAGCAGTTTGGGGGACAAAAGGGGCAATGAGCAGTTCTTC. Amino acids: CASSLGDKRGNEQFF.

This clone occurred once. V and J are TRBV7-9 and TRBJ1-2, with TRBD1 identical over 9 bases. Germline V gives CDR1 SEHNR, CDR2 FQNEAQ (reference sequence). The CDR3 is 16 amino acids. V dropped 5 bases and J dropped 7; count of bases not matched to a gene: 14. The CDR3 reads CASSRDVGTGQSGYTF. CDR3 nucleotide sequence: TGTGCCAGCAGCCGAGACGTAGGGACAGGGCAGAGTGGCTACACCTTC.

The V and J genes are TRBV19 and TRBJ1-5; D not resolved. The V and J ends lost 4 bases and 4 bases respectively, with 14 bases between them. The length of the CDR3 is 15 residues. In germline, CDR1 is LNHDA, CDR2 SQIVND (reference sequence). The CDR3 bases are TGTGCCAGTAGTAGGCCCACCGTGCCTAATCAGCCCCAGCATTTT. Translated, it gives CASSRPTVPNQPQHF.

V gene TRBV2 combines with J gene TRBJ2-5; maybe TRBD2 (7 bases). Per the germline V gene, CDR1 is SNHLY and CDR2 is FYNNEI. V shed 9 bases and J shed 5 bases, with 19 bases lying between them. CDR3 length: 14 residues. The CDR3, as DNA: TGTGCCAGTACTAGGGCGGGGGCCTGGGAGACCCAGTACTTC. Protein sequence: CASTRAGAWETQYF.

CDR3 nucleotide sequence: TGTGCCAGTAGTATCGGGGGCGGGAGTAGGGTTTTGCGCGATGAGCAGTTCTTC. It codes for CASSIGGGSRVLRDEQFF. The J gene is TRBJ2-1, the V gene TRBV19; possible D gene TRBD2, 7 bases. Between the trimmed V and J ends, which lost 3 bases and 8 bases, there was a span of 26 bases. The CDR3 consists of 18 residues. Germline values: CDR1 LNHDA, CDR2 SQIVND (reference sequence).

The CDR3 loop is CATQPGLAGSNEQFF. CDR3 coding DNA: TGTGCCACCCAACCTGGACTAGCGGGGAGCAATGAGCAGTTCTTC. The rearrangement uses TRBV10-3 and TRBJ2-1; 12 bases are shared with TRBD2. The CDR3 is 15 residues long. Trimming removed 10 bases from V and 6 bases from J; junction bases left unmatched: 10. The germline CDR1 and CDR2 sequences are ENHRY and SYGVKD.

The rearrangement links TRBV6-5 to TRBJ1-2; 12 nucleotides match TRBD1. The CDR3 length is 14 residues. Germline CDR1 and CDR2: MNHEY and SVGAGI. V shed 11 bases and J 8 bases; nucleotides not matched to a gene: 12. The CDR3 region is CAYLSGQGAGGYTF. CDR3 coding DNA: TGTGCCTACTTGTCGGGACAGGGGGCTGGAGGCTACACCTTC.